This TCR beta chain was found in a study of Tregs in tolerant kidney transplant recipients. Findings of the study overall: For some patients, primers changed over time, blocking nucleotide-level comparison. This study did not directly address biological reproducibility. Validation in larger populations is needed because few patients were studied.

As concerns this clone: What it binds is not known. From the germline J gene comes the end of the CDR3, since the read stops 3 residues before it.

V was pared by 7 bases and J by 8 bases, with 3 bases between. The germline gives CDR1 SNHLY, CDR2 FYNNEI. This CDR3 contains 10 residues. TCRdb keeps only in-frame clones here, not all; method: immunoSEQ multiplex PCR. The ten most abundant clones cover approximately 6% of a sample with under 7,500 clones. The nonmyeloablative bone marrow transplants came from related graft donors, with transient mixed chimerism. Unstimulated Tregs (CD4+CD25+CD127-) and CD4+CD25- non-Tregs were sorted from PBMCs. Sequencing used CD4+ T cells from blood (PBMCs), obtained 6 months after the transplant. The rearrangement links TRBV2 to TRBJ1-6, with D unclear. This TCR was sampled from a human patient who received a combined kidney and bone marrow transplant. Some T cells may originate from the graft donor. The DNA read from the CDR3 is TGTGCCAGCAAGGATTCACCC. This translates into CASKDSP. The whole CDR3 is CASKDSPLHF.